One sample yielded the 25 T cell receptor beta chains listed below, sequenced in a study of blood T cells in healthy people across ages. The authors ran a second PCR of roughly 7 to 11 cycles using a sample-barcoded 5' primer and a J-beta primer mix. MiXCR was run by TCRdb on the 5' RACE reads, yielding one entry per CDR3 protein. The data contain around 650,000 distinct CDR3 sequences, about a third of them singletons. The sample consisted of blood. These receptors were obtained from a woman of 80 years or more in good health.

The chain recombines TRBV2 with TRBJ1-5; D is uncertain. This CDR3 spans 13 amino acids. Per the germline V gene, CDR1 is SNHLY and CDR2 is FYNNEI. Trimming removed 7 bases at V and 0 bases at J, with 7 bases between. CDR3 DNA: TGTGCCAGCAAAAGTTATAGCAATCAGCCCCAGCATTTT. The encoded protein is CASKSYSNQPQHF.

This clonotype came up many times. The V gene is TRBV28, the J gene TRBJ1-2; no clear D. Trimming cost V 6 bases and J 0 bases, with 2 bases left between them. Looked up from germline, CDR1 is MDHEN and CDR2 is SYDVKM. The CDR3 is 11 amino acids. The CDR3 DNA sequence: TGTGCCAGCAGCCCTAACTATGGCTACACCTTC. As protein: CASSPNYGYTF.

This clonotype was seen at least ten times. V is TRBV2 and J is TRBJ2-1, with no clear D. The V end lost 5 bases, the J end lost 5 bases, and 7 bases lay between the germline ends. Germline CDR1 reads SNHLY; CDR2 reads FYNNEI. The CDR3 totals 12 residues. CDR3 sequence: CASSNHNNEQFF. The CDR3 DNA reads TGTGCCAGCAGTAACCATAACAATGAGCAGTTCTTC.

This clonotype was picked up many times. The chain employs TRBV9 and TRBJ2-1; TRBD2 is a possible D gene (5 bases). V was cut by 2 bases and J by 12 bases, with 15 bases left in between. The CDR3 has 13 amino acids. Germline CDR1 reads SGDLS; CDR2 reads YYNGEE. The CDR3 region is CASSVAGAVGQFF. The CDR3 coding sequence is TGTGCCAGCAGCGTTGCAGGAGCGGTTGGGCAGTTCTTC.

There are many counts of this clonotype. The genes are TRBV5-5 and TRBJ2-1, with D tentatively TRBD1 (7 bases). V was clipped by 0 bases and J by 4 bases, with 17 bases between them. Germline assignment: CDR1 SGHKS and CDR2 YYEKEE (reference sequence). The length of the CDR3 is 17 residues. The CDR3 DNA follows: TGTGCCAGCAGCTTGGGGGGCGGGACAGCATTTTACAATGAGCAGTTCTTC. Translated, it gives CASSLGGGTAFYNEQFF.

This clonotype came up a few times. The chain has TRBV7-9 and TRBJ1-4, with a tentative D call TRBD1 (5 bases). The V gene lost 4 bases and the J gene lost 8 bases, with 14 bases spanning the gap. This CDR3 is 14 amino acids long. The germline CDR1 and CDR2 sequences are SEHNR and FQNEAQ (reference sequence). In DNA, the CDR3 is TGTGCCAGCAGCTCAAAGGGGCTGGAGGAAAAACTGTTTTTT. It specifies CASSSKGLEEKLFF. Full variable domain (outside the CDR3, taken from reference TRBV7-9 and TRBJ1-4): DTGVSQNPRHKITKRGQNVTFRCDPISEHNRLYWYRQTLGQGPEFLTYFQNEAQLEKSRLLSDRFSAERPKGSFSTLEIQRTEQGDSAMYLCASSSKGLEEKLFFGSGTQLSVL.

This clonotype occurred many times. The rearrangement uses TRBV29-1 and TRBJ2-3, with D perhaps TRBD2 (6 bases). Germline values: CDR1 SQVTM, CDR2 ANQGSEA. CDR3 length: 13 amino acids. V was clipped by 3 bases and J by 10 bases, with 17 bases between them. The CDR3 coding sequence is TGCAGCGTTGATTCGGGGGACGTGAGTTCGCAGTATTTT. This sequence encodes CSVDSGDVSSQYF.

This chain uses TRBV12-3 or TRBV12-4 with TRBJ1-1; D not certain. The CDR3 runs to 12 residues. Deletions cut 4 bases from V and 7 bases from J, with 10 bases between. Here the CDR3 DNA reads TGTGCCAGCAGTTCGAGGGCAGATGAAGCTTTCTTT. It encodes CASSSRADEAFF.

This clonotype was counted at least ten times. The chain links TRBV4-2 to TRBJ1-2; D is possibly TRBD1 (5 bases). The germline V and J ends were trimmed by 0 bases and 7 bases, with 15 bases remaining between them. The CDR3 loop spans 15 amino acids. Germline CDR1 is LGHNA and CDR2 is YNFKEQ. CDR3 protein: CASSQDWGGDGGYTF. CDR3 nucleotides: TGTGCCAGCAGCCAAGATTGGGGCGGGGACGGTGGCTACACCTTC.

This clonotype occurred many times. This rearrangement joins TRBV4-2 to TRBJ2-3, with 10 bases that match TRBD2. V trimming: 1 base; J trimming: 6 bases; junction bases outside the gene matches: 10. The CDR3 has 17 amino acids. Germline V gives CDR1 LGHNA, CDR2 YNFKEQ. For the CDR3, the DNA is TGTGCCAGCAGCCAAGCCTCGCAAGCGGGGGGGCACGATACGCAGTATTTT. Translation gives CASSQASQAGGHDTQYF.

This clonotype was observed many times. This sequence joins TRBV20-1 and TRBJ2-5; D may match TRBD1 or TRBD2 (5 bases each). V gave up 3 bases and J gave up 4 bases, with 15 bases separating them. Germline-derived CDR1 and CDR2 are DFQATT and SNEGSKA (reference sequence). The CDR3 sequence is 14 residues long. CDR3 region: CSARGPQGLETQYF. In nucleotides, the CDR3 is TGCAGTGCTAGGGGACCGCAGGGTTTAGAGACCCAGTACTTC.

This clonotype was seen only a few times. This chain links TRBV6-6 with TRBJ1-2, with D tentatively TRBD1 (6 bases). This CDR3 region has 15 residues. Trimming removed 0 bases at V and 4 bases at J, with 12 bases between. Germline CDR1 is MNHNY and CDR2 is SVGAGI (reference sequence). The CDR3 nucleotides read TGTGCCAGCAGTTACTCGAACCTAGGGGGCTATGGCTACACCTTC. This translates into CASSYSNLGGYGYTF.

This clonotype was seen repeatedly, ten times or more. This CDR3 reads CATSNKLAGGYNEQFF. The CDR3 DNA follows: TGTGCCACCAGCAACAAATTAGCGGGGGGTTACAATGAGCAGTTCTTC. The gene calls are TRBV15 and TRBJ2-1; TRBD2 aligns across 10 bases. V shed 4 bases and J 4 bases; nucleotides not matched to a gene: 7. The germline V gene encodes CDR1 LNHNV and CDR2 YYDKDF (reference sequence). This CDR3 region has 16 residues. Variable domain in full (rest from reference TRBV15 and TRBJ2-1): DAMVIQNPRYQVTQFGKPVTLSCSQTLNHNVMYWYQQKSSQAPKLLFHYYDKDFNNEADTPDNFQSRRPNTSFCFLDIRSPGLGDTAMYLCATSNKLAGGYNEQFFGPGTRLTVL.

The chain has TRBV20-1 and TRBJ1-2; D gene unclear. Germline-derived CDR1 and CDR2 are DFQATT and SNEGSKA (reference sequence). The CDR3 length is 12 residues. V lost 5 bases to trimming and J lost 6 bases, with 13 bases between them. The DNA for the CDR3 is TGCAGTGCTCCCGGGATGTATCATGGCTACACCTTC. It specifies CSAPGMYHGYTF.

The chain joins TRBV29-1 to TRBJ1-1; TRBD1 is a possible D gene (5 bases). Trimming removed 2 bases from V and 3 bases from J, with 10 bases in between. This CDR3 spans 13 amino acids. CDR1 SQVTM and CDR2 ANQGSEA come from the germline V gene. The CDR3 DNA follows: TGCAGCGTTGAACTTCGGGGGGACACTGAAGCTTTCTTT. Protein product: CSVELRGDTEAFF.

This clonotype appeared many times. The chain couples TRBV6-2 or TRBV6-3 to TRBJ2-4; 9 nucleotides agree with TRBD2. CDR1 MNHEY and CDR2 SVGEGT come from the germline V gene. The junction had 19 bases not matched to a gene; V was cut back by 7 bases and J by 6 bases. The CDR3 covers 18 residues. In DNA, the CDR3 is TGTGCCAGCACTGACTTCGGGACTAGCAACATTAGGGGAAACATTCAGTACTTC. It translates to CASTDFGTSNIRGNIQYF.

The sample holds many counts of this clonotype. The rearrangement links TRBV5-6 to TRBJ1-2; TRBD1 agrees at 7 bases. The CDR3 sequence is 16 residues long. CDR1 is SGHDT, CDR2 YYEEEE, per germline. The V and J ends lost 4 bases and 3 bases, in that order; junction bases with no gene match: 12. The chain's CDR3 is CASSGSGTDSYYGYTF. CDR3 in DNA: TGTGCCAGCAGCGGATCCGGGACAGACTCTTACTATGGCTACACCTTC.

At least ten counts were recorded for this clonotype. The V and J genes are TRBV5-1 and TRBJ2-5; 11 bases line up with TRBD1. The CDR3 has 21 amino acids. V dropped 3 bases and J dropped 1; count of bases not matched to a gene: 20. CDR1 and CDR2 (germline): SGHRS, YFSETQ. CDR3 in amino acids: CASSSRDRGSPIGSFQETQYF. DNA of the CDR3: TGCGCCAGCAGCTCCCGGGACAGGGGGTCTCCCATCGGATCCTTCCAAGAGACCCAGTACTTC. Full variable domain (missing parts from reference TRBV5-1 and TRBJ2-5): KAGVTQTPRYLIKTRGQQVTLSCSPISGHRSVSWYQQTPGQGLQFLFEYFSETQRNKGNFPGRFSGRQFSNSRSEMNVSTLELGDSALYLCASSSRDRGSPIGSFQETQYFGPGTRLLVL.

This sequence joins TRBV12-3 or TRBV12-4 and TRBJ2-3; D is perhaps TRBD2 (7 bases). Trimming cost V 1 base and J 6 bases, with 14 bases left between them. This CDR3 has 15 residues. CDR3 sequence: CASSLERGRGDTQYF. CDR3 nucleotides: TGTGCCAGCAGTTTAGAGCGAGGGAGGGGGGATACGCAGTATTTT.

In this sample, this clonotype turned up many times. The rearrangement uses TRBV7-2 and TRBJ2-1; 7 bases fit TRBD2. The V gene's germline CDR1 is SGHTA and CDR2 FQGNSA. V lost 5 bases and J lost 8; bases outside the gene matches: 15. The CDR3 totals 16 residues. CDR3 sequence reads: CASSPETSPGDHEQFF. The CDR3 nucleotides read TGTGCCAGCAGCCCTGAGACTAGCCCGGGGGATCATGAGCAGTTCTTC.

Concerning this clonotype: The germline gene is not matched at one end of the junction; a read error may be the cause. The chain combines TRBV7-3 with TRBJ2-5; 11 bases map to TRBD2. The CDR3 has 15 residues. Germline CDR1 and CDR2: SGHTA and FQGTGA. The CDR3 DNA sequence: TGTGTCAGCAGCTTAGAGGGGACTAGCGGAGAGACCCAGTACTTC. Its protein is CVSSLEGTSGETQYF.

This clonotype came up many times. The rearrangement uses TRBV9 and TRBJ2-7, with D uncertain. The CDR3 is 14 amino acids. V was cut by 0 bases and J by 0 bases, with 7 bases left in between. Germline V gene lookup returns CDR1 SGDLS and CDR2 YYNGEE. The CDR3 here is CASSVGTVSYEQYF. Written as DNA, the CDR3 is TGTGCCAGCAGCGTAGGGACGGTCTCCTACGAGCAGTACTTC.

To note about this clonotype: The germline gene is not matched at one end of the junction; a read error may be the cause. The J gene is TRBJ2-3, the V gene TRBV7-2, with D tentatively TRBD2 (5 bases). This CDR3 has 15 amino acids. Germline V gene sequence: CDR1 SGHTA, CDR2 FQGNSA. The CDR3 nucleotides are TGTCCCAGCAGCTTAATGTCACGGGGTGCAGATACGCAGTATTTT. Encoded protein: CPSSLMSRGADTQYF.

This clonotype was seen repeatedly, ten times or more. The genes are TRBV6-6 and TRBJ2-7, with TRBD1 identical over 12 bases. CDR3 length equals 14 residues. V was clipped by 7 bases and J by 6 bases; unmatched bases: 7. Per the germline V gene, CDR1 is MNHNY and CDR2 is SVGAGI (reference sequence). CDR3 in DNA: TGTGCCAGCACGCCTGTGGGACAGGGGGCCGAGCAGTACTTC. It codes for CASTPVGQGAEQYF.

The CDR3 DNA reads as TGCAGTGCTACACCGAGGACAGCGGGAGGAGAGACCCAGTACTTC. This sequence encodes CSATPRTAGGETQYF. The chain has TRBV20-1 and TRBJ2-7; the match to TRBD2 covers 9 bases. Judging by the DNA end, TRBJ2-5 fits better; the J call may be wrong. Germline values: CDR1 DFQATT, CDR2 SNEGSKA (reference sequence). There are 15 residues in the CDR3.